The rows below give T cell receptor beta chains drawn from one sample of a study of early T cells in non-severe SARS-CoV-2 infection. Each CDR3 protein is one row after TCRdb ran MiXCR on the 5' RACE reads. The data hold approximately 31,000 distinct CDR3 sequences, with roughly 7% observed a single time. Sequencing was performed on whole blood. These receptor sequences come from an adult who was a healthcare worker with PCR-confirmed SARS-CoV-2 infection or an uninfected control (not recorded which). The CDR3 runs from the conserved cysteine through the conserved F or W. A D gene is named only where the DNA matches it firmly. The listing skips clone size in some rows; elsewhere it reads once, few, many or a size class.

size: many; D: TRBD2; V: TRBV28; J: TRBJ2-7; CDR3: CASLGLSGDEQYF; DNA: TGTGCCAGCTTGGGCCTGAGCGGGGACGAGCAGTACTTC
size: -; D: TRBD2; V: TRBV4-3; J: TRBJ2-5; CDR3: CASSQDRAGVGYETQYF; DNA: TGCGCCAGCAGCCAAGATCGAGCGGGAGTTGGGTACGAGACCCAGTACTTC
size: -; D: -; V: TRBV21-1; J: TRBJ2-2; CDR3: CASTGPGSCFF; DNA: -
size: many; D: -; V: TRBV21-1; J: TRBJ2-7; CDR3: CASSKVSPGTSYTYEQYF; DNA: TGTGCCAGCAGTAAAGTGTCTCCTGGGACTAGTTACACCTACGAGCAGTACTTC
size: many; D: TRBD2; V: TRBV28; J: TRBJ2-1; CDR3: CASSSGKLAEIYNEQFF; DNA: TGTGCCAGCAGTTCAGGAAAACTAGCGGAGATCTACAATGAGCAGTTCTTC
size: many; D: -; V: TRBV28; J: TRBJ2-3; CDR3: CASSGQTDTQYF; DNA: TGTGCCAGCAGCGGGCAAACAGATACGCAGTATTTT
size: many; D: TRBD1; V: TRBV20-1; J: TRBJ1-6; CDR3: CSATRTGVDSPLHF; DNA: TGCAGTGCTACCAGGACAGGGGTCGATTCACCCCTCCACTTT
size: many; D: TRBD2; V: TRBV29-1; J: TRBJ2-3; CDR3: CSVNENSRGLADTQYF; DNA: TGCAGCGTTAACGAAAATAGCCGGGGACTAGCAGATACGCAGTATTTT
size: many; D: -; V: TRBV20-1; J: TRBJ2-1; CDR3: CSARDPGRSYNEQFF; DNA: TGCAGTGCTAGAGATCCAGGGAGATCCTACAATGAGCAGTTCTTC
size: few; D: -; V: TRBV5-1; J: TRBJ2-3; CDR3: CASSLVVGSTDTQYF; DNA: TGCGCCAGCAGCTTGGTTGTCGGATCCACAGATACGCAGTATTTT
size: many; D: TRBD2; V: TRBV7-2; J: TRBJ2-7; CDR3: CASSEEASGSREQYF; DNA: TGTGCCAGCAGCGAAGAGGCCAGCGGGAGTCGCGAGCAGTACTTC
size: many; D: -; V: TRBV30; J: TRBJ1-1; CDR3: CAWRSLDTEAFF; DNA: TGTGCCTGGAGATCCTTGGACACTGAAGCTTTCTTT
size: medium-sized; D: -; V: TRBV4-2; J: TRBJ1-1; CDR3: CASSQDRRTEAFF; DNA: TGTGCCAGCAGCCAAGATAGGAGGACTGAAGCTTTCTTT
size: -; D: TRBD2; V: TRBV7-9; J: TRBJ2-7; CDR3: CASSSSGRTLEQYF; DNA: TGTGCCAGCAGCTCTAGCGGGAGAACCCTCGAGCAGTACTTC
size: many; D: TRBD1; V: TRBV28; J: TRBJ1-4; CDR3: CASSLSGTGGAGWSEKLFF; DNA: TGTGCCAGCAGTCTATCCGGGACAGGGGGCGCCGGGTGGAGTGAAAAACTGTTTTTT
size: many; D: -; V: TRBV4-2; J: TRBJ2-3; CDR3: CASSQDGQTGSDTQYF; DNA: TGTGCCAGCAGCCAAGACGGGCAGACCGGGTCAGATACGCAGTATTTT
size: -; D: TRBD2; V: TRBV7-9; J: TRBJ2-7; CDR3: CASSPHNLQAGGKEQYF; DNA: TGTGCCAGCAGCCCACACAACCTCCAAGCGGGAGGTAAGGAGCAGTACTTC
size: many; D: TRBD2; V: TRBV20-1; J: TRBJ2-1; CDR3: CSARYRRERMFNNEQFF; DNA: TGCAGTGCTAGATATCGGCGGGAGCGGATGTTCAACAATGAGCAGTTCTTC
size: many; D: -; V: TRBV20-1; J: TRBJ1-1; CDR3: CSARDFQRGLMNTEAFF; DNA: TGCAGTGCTAGAGATTTCCAACGGGGACTCATGAACACTGAAGCTTTCTTT
size: -; D: -; V: TRBV5-1; J: TRBJ2-1; CDR3: CASSFNRGEQFF; DNA: TGCGCCAGCAGCTTCAATAGGGGTGAGCAGTTCTTC